This T cell receptor beta chain came from a study of T cell responses to AZD1222 COVID-19 vaccine. The CDR3 is 12 residues long. V shed 6 bases and J shed 9 bases, with 14 bases lying between them. CDR1 is MNHEY, CDR2 SVGAGI, per germline. Broader study findings: Without day 14 samples, only post-peak T cell repertoires were studied.

TCRdb's copy holds only in-frame clones and misses some; the assay was immunoSEQ multiplex PCR. The repertoire includes some 150,000 clones, about 91% of them detected once, and roughly 3.5% sits in the top ten. This clone has more than one count but fewer than ten. No antigen is known for it. This sequence joins TRBV6-5 and TRBJ1-1, with TRBD1 as a possible D gene (6 bases). The receptor was isolated from an adult in good health. Sequences were derived from peripheral blood, sampled on day 0 of MenACWY control vaccination. Here the CDR3 reads CASRNQQGKAFF. The CDR3 DNA sequence: TGTGCCAGCAGAAACCAACAGGGAAAAGCTTTCTTT.